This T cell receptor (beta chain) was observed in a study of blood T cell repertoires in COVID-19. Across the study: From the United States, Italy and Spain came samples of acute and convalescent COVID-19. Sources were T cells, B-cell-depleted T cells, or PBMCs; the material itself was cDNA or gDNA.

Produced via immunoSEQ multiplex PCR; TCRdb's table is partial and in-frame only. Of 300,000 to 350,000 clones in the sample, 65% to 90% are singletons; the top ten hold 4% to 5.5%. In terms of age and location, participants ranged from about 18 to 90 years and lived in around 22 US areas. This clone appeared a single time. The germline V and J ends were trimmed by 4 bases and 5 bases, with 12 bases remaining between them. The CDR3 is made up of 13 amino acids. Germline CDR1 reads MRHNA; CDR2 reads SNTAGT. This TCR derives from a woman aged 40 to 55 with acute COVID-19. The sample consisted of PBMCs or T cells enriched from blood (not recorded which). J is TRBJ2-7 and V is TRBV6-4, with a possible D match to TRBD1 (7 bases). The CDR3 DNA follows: TGTGCCAGCAGTGGCCAGGGGGGAGACGAGCAGTACTTC. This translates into CASSGQGGDEQYF.